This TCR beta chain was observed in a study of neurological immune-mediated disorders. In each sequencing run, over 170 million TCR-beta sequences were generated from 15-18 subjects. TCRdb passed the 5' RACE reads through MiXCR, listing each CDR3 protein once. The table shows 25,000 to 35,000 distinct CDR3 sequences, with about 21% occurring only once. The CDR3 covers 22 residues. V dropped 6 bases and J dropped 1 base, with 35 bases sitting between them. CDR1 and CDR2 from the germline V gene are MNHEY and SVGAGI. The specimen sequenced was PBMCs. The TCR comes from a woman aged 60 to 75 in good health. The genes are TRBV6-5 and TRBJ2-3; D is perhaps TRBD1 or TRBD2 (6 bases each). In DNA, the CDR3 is TGTGCCAGCAGCCGGCAGCCTCTCGGAGGGACATTGTCATGGGGCGGCACAGATACGCAGTATTTT. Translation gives CASSRQPLGGTLSWGGTDTQYF.